This T cell receptor (beta chain) was identified in a study of cytomegalovirus exposure and HLA in healthy donors. Points from the study as a whole: TCR beta chains associated with HLA were, in a later analysis, more clonally expanded than equally common others. The study flagged approximately 180 TCR beta chains as cytomegalovirus-associated. Indistinguishable V segments such as TRBV6-2 and TRBV6-3 were excluded.

The V end was cut by 4 bases, the J end by 0 bases, with 9 bases between. Germline CDR1 is LGHNA and CDR2 is YNFKEQ. The CDR3 has 14 amino acids. PCR employed 60 Vbeta and 13 Jbeta primers. Data came from immunoSEQ multiplex PCR; TCRdb stores just in-frame clones and leaves some out. The sample has approximately 100,000 clones, about 70% seen once. Remarks on this clone: Its target is not known.

The sample was PBMCs. The TCR originated in a human donor in good health. The chain combines TRBV4-2 with TRBJ1-2; D not certain. Here the CDR3 DNA reads TGTGCCAGCAGCCCGAGCATGGCTAACTATGGCTACACCTTC. Encoded protein: CASSPSMANYGYTF.